A selection of T cell receptor beta chains follows, all from one sample in a study of beta chain features in type 1 diabetes. Assay used: immunoSEQ multiplex PCR; TCRdb lists only in-frame clones, some missing. The data hold fewer than 500,000 clones, with approximately 15% observed a single time. The sequenced material came from naive CD4+ T cells from blood. These receptors were obtained from a man under 40 in good health. Each CDR3 is given with its conserved first and last residue. The order of the fields is V gene, D gene, J gene, clone size, CDR3 protein, CDR3 DNA. A D gene is named only where the DNA matches it firmly. Size is omitted from some rows. Given values are once, few, many or a class for expanded clones.

TRBV14	-	TRBJ2-2	-	CASSRMSKPGELFF	TGTGCCAGCAGCCGTATGTCAAAGCCGGGGGAGCTGTTTTTT
TRBV19	TRBD1	TRBJ1-1	few	CASRGQGAVWAFF	TGTGCCAGTAGGGGACAGGGGGCTGTATGGGCTTTCTTT
TRBV5-4	TRBD1	TRBJ1-2	few	CASSSEGALRDDGYTF	TGTGCCAGCAGCTCGGAGGGGGCGCTTCGCGACGATGGCTACACCTTC
TRBV19	-	TRBJ2-3	few	CASSIDPGTDTQYF	TGTGCCAGTAGTATAGATCCGGGCACAGATACGCAGTATTTT
TRBV18	-	TRBJ2-3	-	CASSPISGTPGTDTQYF	TGTGCCAGCTCACCTATTTCCGGGACGCCCGGCACAGATACGCAGTATTTT
TRBV4-1	-	TRBJ1-6	-	CASSRTVGESPLHF	TGCGCCAGCAGCCGAACAGTGGGTGAGTCACCCCTCCACTTT
TRBV5-1	-	TRBJ2-1	-	CATSPGSSYNEQFF	TGCGCCACCTCCCCGGGGAGCTCCTACAATGAGCAGTTCTTC
TRBV7-2	TRBD2	TRBJ2-3	few	CASSSLAGSTDTQYF	TGTGCCAGCAGCAGTCTAGCGGGTAGCACAGATACGCAGTATTTT
TRBV21-1	-	TRBJ2-2	few	CASSKGNRRGTGELFF	TGTGCCAGCAGCAAAGGGAACAGGAGGGGCACCGGGGAGCTGTTTTTT
TRBV7-2	-	TRBJ1-1	once	CASSPRGLNTEAFF	TGTGCCAGCAGCCCGCGGGGCCTAAACACTGAAGCTTTCTTT
TRBV5-4	-	TRBJ2-1	-	CASSYPGRPTNSYNEQFF	TGTGCCAGCAGCTACCCAGGAAGGCCCACAAACTCCTACAATGAGCAGTTCTTC
TRBV20-1	-	TRBJ2-3	-	CSASLTDTQYF	TGCAGTGCTAGTCTCACAGATACGCAGTATTTT
TRBV5-1	-	TRBJ2-2	-	CASSSGQSTGELFF	TGCGCCAGCAGCTCGGGGCAGAGCACCGGGGAGCTGTTTTTT
TRBV7-2	TRBD2	TRBJ2-1	-	CASSLERVAGFEQFF	TGTGCCAGCAGCTTAGAACGGGTAGCGGGATTTGAGCAGTTCTTC
TRBV7-2	-	TRBJ2-1	-	CASSPDYLYNEQFF	TGTGCCAGCAGTCCGGACTATCTTTACAATGAGCAGTTCTTC
TRBV7-9	-	TRBJ1-1	-	CASSLRYTEAFF	TGTGCCAGCAGCTTGAGGTACACTGAAGCTTTCTTT
TRBV11-1	-	TRBJ2-5	few	CASSLAPGETQYF	TGTGCCAGCAGCTTAGCGCCCGGGGAGACCCAGTACTTC
TRBV14	-	TRBJ1-2	-	CASSPGQYANGYTF	TGTGCCAGCAGTCCCGGACAGTACGCGAATGGCTACACCTTC
TRBV2	-	TRBJ2-2	few	CASSEEFPGFGELFF	TGTGCCAGCAGTGAAGAGTTCCCGGGGTTCGGGGAGCTGTTTTTT
TRBV4-1	-	TRBJ2-7	-	CASSVPGNLGYEQYF	TGCGCCAGCAGCGTTCCCGGGAACCTGGGCTACGAGCAGTACTTC
TRBV6-1	-	TRBJ1-1	few	CASSDRHEAFF	TGTGCCAGCAGTGACAGACATGAAGCTTTCTTT
TRBV5-4	-	TRBJ1-1	few	CASSSQGITEAFF	TGTGCCAGCAGCTCACAGGGTATCACTGAAGCTTTCTTT
TRBV19	-	TRBJ2-6	-	CASSSTGSGANVLTF	TGTGCCAGTAGCTCAACAGGGTCTGGGGCCAACGTCCTGACTTTC
TRBV20-1	-	TRBJ2-1	few	CSARDGFEQFF	TGCAGTGCTAGAGATGGCTTTGAGCAGTTCTTC
TRBV5-4	-	TRBJ2-2	few	CASSLKRDRNTGELFF	TGTGCCAGCAGCTTAAAGCGGGACAGGAACACCGGGGAGCTGTTTTTT
TRBV29-1	-	TRBJ2-5	-	CSVGLIQETQYF	TGCAGCGTCGGACTCATCCAAGAGACCCAGTACTTC
TRBV30	TRBD1	TRBJ1-3	-	CAWSLTGFGNTIYF	TGTGCCTGGAGTTTGACAGGGTTCGGAAACACCATATATTTT
TRBV27	TRBD1	TRBJ1-2	-	CASSFGTAPNYGYTF	TGTGCCAGCAGTTTCGGGACAGCTCCGAACTATGGCTACACCTTC
TRBV7-9	TRBD2	TRBJ2-5	few	CASSPWTSGRAWETQYF	TGTGCCAGCAGCCCTTGGACTAGCGGGAGGGCTTGGGAGACCCAGTACTTC
TRBV14	-	TRBJ2-2	-	CASSPMGPTGELFF	TGTGCCAGCAGCCCCATGGGACCCACCGGGGAGCTGTTTTTT
TRBV2	-	TRBJ1-1	few	CASRRTISAFF	TGTGCCAGCAGAAGGACTATTTCCGCTTTCTTT
TRBV12-5	-	TRBJ1-1	few	CASGPVNTEAFF	TGTGCTAGTGGACCGGTGAACACTGAAGCTTTCTTT
TRBV5-1	TRBD1	TRBJ1-2	-	CASSPGTAYGYTF	TGCGCCAGCAGCCCCGGGACAGCCTATGGCTACACCTTC